The 22 T cell receptor beta chains presented below share a single source sample, sequenced in a study of T-cell reconstitution after alpha-beta-depleted transplantation in children. As it was prepared, the TCRbeta library received unique molecular identifiers. TCRdb reanalysed the PCR reads using MiXCR and keeps one entry per CDR3 protein. Of some 490,000 distinct CDR3 sequences listed, about an eighth are singletons. Material: PBMCs from the stem cell graft donor, obtained from the stem cell graft. These receptors were obtained from a human donor who donated a stem cell graft to a child with combined immunodeficiency.

The chain couples TRBV2 to TRBJ2-1; weak D call: TRBD2 (6 bases). Germline V gene sequence: CDR1 SNHLY, CDR2 FYNNEI. The CDR3 covers 12 residues. The V end lost 3 bases, the J end lost 6 bases, and 6 bases lay between the germline ends. The CDR3 nucleotides are TGTGCCAGCAGTGAGGAGGGCAATGAGCAGTTCTTC. It is translated as CASSEEGNEQFF.

This clonotype was recorded a few times. The rearrangement links TRBV7-3 to TRBJ2-1, with a tentative D call TRBD2 (6 bases). Germline assignment: CDR1 SGHTA and CDR2 FQGTGA. Trimming shortened V by 1 base and J by 0 bases, and 13 bases separated the two germline ends. The CDR3 covers 17 residues. In DNA form, the CDR3 reads TGTGCCAGCAGCTTAATGGGGCCCGGGAGCTCCTACAATGAGCAGTTCTTC. Amino acids: CASSLMGPGSSYNEQFF.

This clonotype occurred a few times. This chain connects TRBV30 to TRBJ2-3; D could derive from TRBD1 or TRBD2 (5 bases each). This CDR3 has 13 amino acids. The V gene's germline CDR1 is GTSNPN and CDR2 SVGIG (reference sequence). The V end lost 5 bases, the J end lost 2 bases, and 11 bases lay between the germline ends. The CDR3 coding sequence is TGTGCCTGGTTCCCAGGGACCACAGATACGCAGTATTTT. It encodes CAWFPGTTDTQYF.

The chain has TRBV30 and TRBJ2-3, with 9 bases lining up with TRBD2. The CDR3 has 16 residues. The V and J ends lost 0 bases and 3 bases, in that order; junction bases with no gene match: 7. The germline V gene has CDR1 GTSNPN and CDR2 SVGIG (reference sequence). The CDR3 coding sequence is TGTGCCTGGAGTGTTTTGCCTAGCGGGACGACAGATACGCAGTATTTT. This translates into CAWSVLPSGTTDTQYF.

This chain joins TRBV4-3 and TRBJ2-3, with D possibly TRBD2 on 5 matching bases. The CDR3 totals 14 residues. Trimming removed 1 base at V and 8 bases at J, with 13 bases between. CDR1 and CDR2 from the germline V gene are LGHNA and YSLEER. CDR3: CASSQVVPRGTQYF. The CDR3 coding sequence is TGCGCCAGCAGCCAAGTCGTTCCTCGGGGTACGCAGTATTTT.

The table lists this clonotype with many counts. The genes are TRBV6-5 and TRBJ2-3, with 7 bases identical to TRBD2. Germline CDR1 MNHEY, CDR2 SVGAGI. The CDR3 has 13 amino acids. Trimming cost V 6 bases and J 3 bases; bases outside gene matches: 3. The CDR3 sequence is CASSYGGTDTQYF. CDR3 DNA: TGTGCCAGCAGCTACGGGGGGACAGATACGCAGTATTTT.

The chain joins TRBV7-2 to TRBJ2-1, with TRBD2 identical over 11 bases. The ends lost 6 bases at V and 12 bases at J; junction bases unmatched: 19. The germline gives CDR1 SGHTA, CDR2 FQGNSA. CDR3 length equals 17 residues. CDR3: CASSQSVAGGTLQGQFF. Written as DNA, the CDR3 is TGTGCCAGCAGTCAATCGGTAGCGGGAGGGACCCTCCAGGGGCAGTTCTTC.

This clonotype was counted only a few times. The genes are TRBV7-3 and TRBJ2-3; D is ambiguous. This CDR3 region has 14 residues. Per the germline V gene, CDR1 is SGHTA and CDR2 is FQGTGA. V lost 5 bases to trimming and J lost 1 base, with 10 bases between them. The CDR3 DNA is TGTGCCAGCAGCCCCACGACTGGCACAGATACGCAGTATTTT. Translation gives CASSPTTGTDTQYF.

This clonotype was picked up many times. The chain has TRBV7-2 and TRBJ2-2; D tentatively fits TRBD1 or TRBD2 (5 bases each). Between the trimmed V and J ends, which lost 5 bases and 1 base, there was a span of 14 bases. The CDR3 consists of 16 residues. Germline-derived CDR1 and CDR2 are SGHTA and FQGNSA. The chain's CDR3 is CASSTRDRQNTGELFF. The CDR3 DNA reads TGTGCCAGCAGCACCCGGGACCGACAGAACACCGGGGAGCTGTTTTTT. The full variable domain, its missing parts supplied by reference TRBV7-2 and TRBJ2-2, is GAGVSQSPSNKVTEKGKDVELRCDPISGHTALYWYRQSLGQGLEFLIYFQGNSAPDKSGLPSDRFSAERTGGSVSTLTIQRTQQEDSAVYLCASSTRDRQNTGELFFGEGSRLTVL.

This clonotype was seen ten or more times. The CDR3 nucleotides read TGTGCCAGCAGCCAAGATCGGGGGACAGGGAAGGGCTACGAGCAGTACTTC. It yields the protein CASSQDRGTGKGYEQYF. The chain carries TRBV3-1 and TRBJ2-7; 9 bases agree with TRBD1. Germline V CDR1 and CDR2: LGHDT, YNNKEL (reference sequence). The CDR3 is 17 residues long. The trim removed 0 bases at V and 3 bases at J, leaving 9 bases unmatched.

This clonotype was detected once. The V gene is TRBV12-3 or TRBV12-4, the J gene TRBJ2-2; D is possibly TRBD1 (6 bases). The CDR3 has 15 amino acids. V lost 4 bases and J 3 bases, leaving 12 bases between the germline ends. The CDR3, as DNA: TGTGCCAGCAGTTCCCGGACAGTAGACACCGGGGAGCTGTTTTTT. This codes for CASSSRTVDTGELFF.

The gene calls are TRBV28 and TRBJ1-1; 7 nucleotides line up with TRBD1. The trim removed 7 bases at V and 4 bases at J, leaving 12 bases unmatched. Germline CDR1 reads MDHEN; CDR2 reads SYDVKM. The CDR3 totals 15 residues. CDR3 in amino acids: CASNEPTGKTTEAFF. The CDR3 nucleotides read TGTGCCAGCAATGAACCGACAGGGAAGACCACTGAAGCTTTCTTT.

This chain links TRBV29-1 with TRBJ2-1; 10 bases are a match to TRBD2. CDR3 length: 16 amino acids. Trimming at V came to 2 bases and at J to 3 bases, leaving 7 bases not matched to a gene. The V gene's germline CDR1 is SQVTM and CDR2 ANQGSEA. The CDR3: CSVETSGDMVYNEQFF. CDR3 sequence (DNA): TGCAGCGTTGAAACTAGCGGGGATATGGTCTACAATGAGCAGTTCTTC.

In its sample, this clonotype was seen many times. The J gene is TRBJ2-5, the V gene TRBV20-1; TRBD2 matches at 9 bases. CDR1 and CDR2 (germline): DFQATT, SNEGSKA (reference sequence). The trim removed 5 bases at V and 5 bases at J, leaving 12 bases unmatched. The CDR3 sequence is 15 residues long. The CDR3 region is CSAYSAGGDTETQYF. CDR3 DNA sequence: TGCAGTGCTTACTCTGCGGGGGGGGATACGGAGACCCAGTACTTC.

This clonotype was detected only a few times. This rearrangement joins TRBV5-6 to TRBJ2-7; D call uncertain. The V gene lost 2 bases and the J gene lost 0 bases, with 12 bases spanning the gap. CDR1 SGHDT and CDR2 YYEEEE come from the germline V gene. This CDR3 is built from 15 residues. CDR3 loop: CASSFHSSDSYEQYF. In DNA form, the CDR3 reads TGTGCCAGCAGCTTCCACAGTAGTGACTCCTACGAGCAGTACTTC. The full variable domain, rest sourced from reference TRBV5-6 and TRBJ2-7, is DAGVTQSPTHLIKTRGQQVTLRCSPKSGHDTVSWYQQALGQGPQFIFQYYEEEERQRGNFPDRFSGHQFPNYSSELNVNALLLGDSALYLCASSFHSSDSYEQYFGPGTRLTVT.

This clonotype was recorded many times. This chain uses TRBV9 with TRBJ2-7; TRBD1 aligns across 7 bases. The CDR3 is 15 residues long. J gave up 0 bases and V 3 bases, and 6 bases lay outside the gene matches. Germline V gene data show CDR1 as SGDLS and CDR2 as YYNGEE. The CDR3 is CASSGGTVLSYEQYF. The DNA for the CDR3 is TGTGCCAGCAGCGGAGGGACAGTTCTCTCCTACGAGCAGTACTTC.

In its sample, this clonotype was seen a few times. CDR3 residues: CASSSDRAGELFF. DNA of the CDR3: TGTGCCAGCAGCTCGGACAGGGCCGGGGAGCTGTTTTTT. The chain has TRBV7-9 and TRBJ2-2; TRBD1 aligns across 8 bases. The CDR3 is made up of 13 amino acids. V dropped 4 bases and J dropped 6; count of bases not matched to a gene: 1. Germline CDR1 reads SEHNR; CDR2 reads FQNEAQ (reference sequence).

This clonotype was observed a handful of times. This chain links TRBV29-1 with TRBJ2-1, with TRBD1 matching over 9 bases. V lost 2 bases to trimming and J lost 10 bases; unmatched junction nucleotides: 6. The CDR3 runs 13 residues. Germline V gives CDR1 SQVTM, CDR2 ANQGSEA. CDR3 sequence: CSVELRTGGEQFF. CDR3 coding DNA: TGCAGCGTTGAATTGAGAACAGGGGGCGAGCAGTTCTTC.

This clonotype has more than one count but fewer than ten. The V gene is TRBV2, the J gene TRBJ2-1, with D perhaps being TRBD1 or TRBD2 (5 bases each). The CDR3 contains 15 residues. Germline V gene data show CDR1 as SNHLY and CDR2 as FYNNEI. V lost 2 bases to trimming and J lost 7 bases, with 15 bases between them. The CDR3 region has the DNA TGTGCCAGCAGTGAATGGCTCGGGACGCAGAATGAGCAGTTCTTC. Amino acids: CASSEWLGTQNEQFF.

This clonotype occurred a few times. The chain employs TRBV6-1 and TRBJ2-2; D ambiguous. This CDR3 contains 16 residues. Trimming stripped 5 bases from V and 0 bases from J, with 13 bases between. Germline CDR1 reads MNHNS; CDR2 reads SASEGT. CDR3 sequence reads: CASSPFRGSNTGELFF. The CDR3 DNA sequence: TGTGCCAGCAGTCCTTTCCGTGGATCGAACACCGGGGAGCTGTTTTTT.

V gene TRBV4-3 combines with J gene TRBJ2-5; D perhaps matches TRBD2 (5 bases). Germline CDR1 is LGHNA and CDR2 is YSLEER. V was trimmed by 2 bases and J by 2 bases, leaving 15 bases between them. The CDR3 spans 16 residues. The CDR3 DNA reads TGCGCCAGCAGCCAATCCTGGACTGCCCGGCAAGAGACCCAGTACTTC. Translated, it gives CASSQSWTARQETQYF.

This clonotype was detected ten times or more. The genes are TRBV7-2 and TRBJ2-1, with unresolved D. Germline V gene data show CDR1 as SGHTA and CDR2 as FQGNSA. V dropped 2 bases and J dropped 0 bases, with 14 bases sitting between them. CDR3 size: 17 residues. This CDR3 reads CASSLNAQMSSYNEQFF. CDR3 nucleotide sequence: TGTGCCAGCAGCTTAAATGCGCAGATGAGCTCCTACAATGAGCAGTTCTTC.